These 25 T cell receptor beta chains share one sample of origin, sequenced in a study of blood T cell repertoires in COVID-19. Profiling relied on immunoSEQ multiplex PCR, and the TCRdb table lists in-frame clones only, not all of them. The sample has 300,000 or so clones, about nine tenths seen once. The material sequenced was PBMCs or T cells enriched from blood (not recorded which). These receptors originate from a woman aged 18-29 years who had recovered from COVID-19.

The chain combines TRBV9 with TRBJ2-1, with 11 bases lining up with TRBD2. The CDR3 has 16 residues. Germline CDR1 reads SGDLS; CDR2 reads YYNGEE. V lost 0 bases, J lost 8 bases, and 7 bases stayed unmatched. This CDR3 reads CASSVELAGARDEQFF. The CDR3 nucleotides are TGTGCCAGCAGCGTAGAACTAGCGGGGGCACGAGATGAGCAGTTCTTC. Drawing the rest from reference TRBV9 and TRBJ2-1, the complete variable domain is DSGVTQTPKHLITATGQRVTLRCSPRSGDLSVYWYQQSLDQGLQFLIQYYNGEERAKGNILERFSAQQFPDLHSELNLSSLELGDSALYFCASSVELAGARDEQFFGPGTRLTVL.

V is TRBV3-1 (or the pseudogene TRBV3-2) and J is TRBJ1-1, with D maybe TRBD1 (5 bases). CDR3 size: 14 residues. Trimming removed 1 base at V and 4 bases at J, with 10 bases between. Looked up from germline, CDR1 is LGHDT and CDR2 is YNNKEL (reference sequence). The CDR3 bases are TGTGCCAGCAGCCAAGGGGGGGGTGCCACTGAAGCTTTCTTT. Its translation is CASSQGGGATEAFF.

This clone was counted many times. CDR3 sequence reads: CASSLGGSGSPLHF. CDR3 nucleotides: TGCGCCAGCAGCTTGGGAGGATCGGGTTCACCCCTCCACTTT. V is TRBV5-1 and J is TRBJ1-6; D unresolved. With 0 bases removed from V and 9 bases from J, the gap between germline ends came to 10 bases. The CDR3 contains 14 residues. From germline, CDR1 is SGHRS and CDR2 YFSETQ.

V gene TRBV3-1 (or the pseudogene TRBV3-2) combines with J gene TRBJ2-2; 8 nucleotides line up with TRBD1. J was trimmed by 5 bases and V by 7 bases; bases with no gene match: 9. CDR1 and CDR2 (germline): LGHDT, YNNKEL (reference sequence). The CDR3 loop spans 15 amino acids. The CDR3 region has the DNA TGTGCCAGCACCAATCGAGGACAGGGAACCGGGGAGCTGTTTTTT. It encodes CASTNRGQGTGELFF.

This chain connects TRBV18 to TRBJ1-5, with D perhaps TRBD1 (6 bases). V was cut by 3 bases and J by 2 bases, with 20 bases left in between. This CDR3 spans 18 amino acids. Per the germline V gene, CDR1 is KGHSH and CDR2 is LQKENI. The CDR3 DNA follows: TGTGCCAGCTCACCTTCCGGTACAGGGACCGGTGGCAATCAGCCCCAGCATTTT. Amino acids: CASSPSGTGTGGNQPQHF.

The V gene is TRBV5-1, the J gene TRBJ2-7; TRBD2 is a possible D gene (5 bases). Looked up from germline, CDR1 is SGHRS and CDR2 is YFSETQ. V lost 2 bases and J 6 bases, leaving 12 bases between the germline ends. CDR3 length: 13 amino acids. CDR3 residues: CASSFERAREQYF. CDR3 DNA: TGCGCCAGCAGCTTTGAGAGGGCTCGCGAGCAGTACTTC.

This chain links TRBV11-1 with TRBJ2-3; 7 bases map to TRBD1. CDR1 is SGHAT and CDR2 is FQDESV in the germline V gene (reference sequence). This CDR3 has 15 amino acids. V was pared by 6 bases and J by 2 bases, with 8 bases of the junction left unmatched. The CDR3 DNA sequence: TGTGCCAGCAGTTCCGGGACAGCGCACACAGATACGCAGTATTTT. Translated: CASSSGTAHTDTQYF.

The chain employs TRBV6-5 and TRBJ2-5; TRBD2 matches at 11 bases. From germline, CDR1 is MNHEY and CDR2 SVGAGI. The CDR3 contains 14 residues. V shed 4 bases and J 3 bases; nucleotides not matched to a gene: 1. CDR3 protein: CASSLAGGEETQYF. The CDR3 bases are TGTGCCAGCAGTTTAGCGGGGGGGGAAGAGACCCAGTACTTC.

The chain joins TRBV9 to TRBJ2-5; 7 bases line up with TRBD2. Germline CDR1 SGDLS, CDR2 YYNGEE. The CDR3 has 15 amino acids. Germline trimming cut 0 bases from V and 2 bases from J; bases unmatched to any gene: 4. CDR3 DNA: TGTGCCAGCAGCGTAGCTTGGGGGGGACAAGAGACCCAGTACTTC. It yields the protein CASSVAWGGQETQYF.

The chain joins TRBV9 to TRBJ2-7; TRBD1 agrees at 7 bases. V lost 3 bases and J lost 0; bases outside the gene matches: 3. The length of the CDR3 is 14 residues. Germline V gene lookup returns CDR1 SGDLS and CDR2 YYNGEE. The chain's CDR3 is CASSATGLSYEQYF. For the CDR3, the DNA is TGTGCCAGCAGCGCGACAGGGCTCTCCTACGAGCAGTACTTC. Combining the CDR3 with reference TRBV9 and TRBJ2-7 gives the whole variable domain DSGVTQTPKHLITATGQRVTLRCSPRSGDLSVYWYQQSLDQGLQFLIQYYNGEERAKGNILERFSAQQFPDLHSELNLSSLELGDSALYFCASSATGLSYEQYFGPGTRLTVT.

V gene TRBV7-9 combines with J gene TRBJ1-6; D unresolved. V was trimmed by 5 bases and J by 8 bases, leaving 10 bases between them. In germline, CDR1 is SEHNR, CDR2 FQNEAQ (reference sequence). This CDR3 is built from 13 residues. The CDR3, as DNA: TGTGCCAGCAGCCCTTTAATTGATTCACCCCTCCACTTT. This gives the protein CASSPLIDSPLHF.

The chain has TRBV18 and TRBJ1-3, with 8 bases that match TRBD1. J gave up 1 base and V 6 bases, and 8 bases lay outside the gene matches. The CDR3 consists of 16 residues. Germline V gene lookup returns CDR1 KGHSH and CDR2 LQKENI. This chain's CDR3 is CASSSDRAYSGNTIYF. CDR3 nucleotide sequence: TGTGCCAGCTCGTCGGACAGGGCATATTCTGGAAACACCATATATTTT.

On this clone itself: At the DNA level, this CDR3 is encoded by other sequences in the same sample as well. The CDR3 protein is CASSLSGQPQHF. The CDR3, as DNA: TGTGCCAGCAGTTTGTCGGGGCAGCCCCAGCATTTT. This chain joins TRBV28 and TRBJ1-5; D is ambiguous. Germline CDR1 reads MDHEN; CDR2 reads SYDVKM. The V end was cut by 3 bases, the J end by 7 bases, with 7 bases between. The CDR3 covers 12 residues. Full variable domain (outside the CDR3, taken from reference TRBV28 and TRBJ1-5): DVKVTQSSRYLVKRTGEKVFLECVQDMDHENMFWYRQDPGLGLRLIYFSYDVKMKEKGDIPEGYSVSREKKERFSLILESASTNQTSMYLCASSLSGQPQHFGDGTRLSIL.

The chain uses TRBV28 and TRBJ1-1; 9 bases line up with TRBD1. The CDR3 totals 15 residues. CDR1 and CDR2 from the germline V gene are MDHEN and SYDVKM. After removal of 6 bases from V and 4 bases from J, the junction contained 9 bases not matched to a gene. For the CDR3, the DNA is TGTGCCAGCAGGACCGGGACAGGGAGTCCCACTGAAGCTTTCTTT. Encoded protein: CASRTGTGSPTEAFF.

The V gene is TRBV28, the J gene TRBJ2-4; D remains ambiguous. V dropped 3 bases and J dropped 0 bases, with 15 bases sitting between them. Per germline, CDR1 MDHEN and CDR2 SYDVKM. The CDR3 extends over 17 amino acids. CDR3 amino acids: CASSLRKRAIAKNIQYF. Written as DNA, the CDR3 is TGTGCCAGCAGTTTGAGGAAGCGTGCTATAGCCAAAAACATTCAGTACTTC.

The chain couples TRBV11-2 to TRBJ2-6; D is uncertain. The V gene lost 0 bases and the J gene lost 0 bases, with 9 bases spanning the gap. The CDR3 loop spans 17 amino acids. Germline CDR1 SGHAT, CDR2 FQNNGV. The CDR3 sequence is CASSLDAQISGANVLTF. The CDR3 DNA reads TGTGCCAGCAGCTTAGACGCACAGATCTCTGGGGCCAACGTCCTGACTTTC.

CDR3 in DNA: TGTGCCAGCAGCCATGGGACAGGGCTAAGCACTGAAGCTTTCTTT. The encoded protein is CASSHGTGLSTEAFF. The V and J genes are TRBV16 and TRBJ1-1; 9 bases map to TRBD1. The CDR3 has 15 amino acids. The germline V gene encodes CDR1 KGHSY and CDR2 FQNENV. V was pared by 3 bases and J by 4 bases, with 6 bases of the junction left unmatched.

V gene TRBV5-1 combines with J gene TRBJ1-3; D uncertain. Germline V gene data show CDR1 as SGHRS and CDR2 as YFSETQ. The CDR3 has 14 amino acids. V was pared by 2 bases and J by 0 bases, with 6 bases between. The CDR3 nucleotides read TGCGCCAGCAGCTTCGGGGACTCTGGAAACACCATATATTTT. Translation: CASSFGDSGNTIYF.

With regard to this clone: Other DNA sequences within the sample encode an identical CDR3. The rearrangement uses TRBV18 and TRBJ2-2, with 8 bases matching TRBD1. The trim removed 2 bases at V and 2 bases at J, leaving 1 base unmatched. The germline CDR1 and CDR2 sequences are KGHSH and LQKENI. The CDR3 spans 15 residues. The DNA for the CDR3 is TGTGCCAGCTCACCAGGACAGGGAAACACCGGGGAGCTGTTTTTT. It specifies CASSPGQGNTGELFF.

The rearrangement uses TRBV6-5 and TRBJ1-1; D might be TRBD1 (6 bases). Trimming stripped 7 bases from V and 5 bases from J, with 11 bases between. The CDR3 spans 12 residues. Germline V gene lookup returns CDR1 MNHEY and CDR2 SVGAGI. The CDR3 protein is CASIRGNTEAFF. CDR3 DNA: TGTGCCAGCATAAGGGGGAATACTGAAGCTTTCTTT.

This sequence joins TRBV3-1 (or the pseudogene TRBV3-2) and TRBJ1-2; 10 bases map to TRBD1. Germline V gene lookup returns CDR1 LGHDT and CDR2 YNNKEL (reference sequence). J lost 7 bases, V lost 5 bases, and 10 bases had no gene match. This CDR3 has 15 amino acids. CDR3 DNA sequence: TGTGCCAGCAGCGCCCAGACAGGGGGCGAGGTTGGCTACACCTTC. Translation gives CASSAQTGGEVGYTF.

The chain recombines TRBV9 with TRBJ1-6; 8 bases map to TRBD1. CDR3 length equals 16 residues. The V gene end was trimmed by 2 bases and the J gene end by 6 bases; junction bases not matched to a gene: 7. Germline loops: CDR1 SGDLS, CDR2 YYNGEE. The CDR3 reads CASSVRSDRGNSPLHF. In DNA form, the CDR3 reads TGTGCCAGCAGCGTGCGTAGTGACAGGGGTAATTCACCCCTCCACTTT.

This clone was detected a few times. The chain carries TRBV4-2 and TRBJ1-5; 8 bases line up with TRBD1. Germline loops: CDR1 LGHNA, CDR2 YNFKEQ. The CDR3 is made up of 16 amino acids. J was trimmed by 2 bases and V by 3 bases; bases with no gene match: 6. CDR3 in DNA: TGTGCCAGCAGCCATCTCCCGGGACAGGGCAATCAGCCCCAGCATTTT. Protein sequence: CASSHLPGQGNQPQHF.

The chain has TRBV4-1 and TRBJ2-7, with TRBD2 identical over 10 bases. The germline gives CDR1 MGHRA, CDR2 YSYEKL. Germline trimming cut 1 base from V and 4 bases from J; bases unmatched to any gene: 16. The CDR3 consists of 19 residues. The CDR3 region is CASSQGSLPALAGVYEQYF. DNA of the CDR3: TGCGCCAGCAGCCAAGGATCCCTTCCGGCTCTAGCGGGAGTATACGAGCAGTACTTC.

V is TRBV4-2 and J is TRBJ1-3; 7 nucleotides match TRBD1. The junction had 8 bases not matched to a gene; V was cut back by 3 bases and J by 0 bases. The CDR3 contains 17 residues. The germline V gene has CDR1 LGHNA and CDR2 YNFKEQ. The CDR3 protein is CASSQVRDSFSGNTIYF. For the CDR3, the DNA is TGTGCCAGCAGCCAGGTCCGGGACAGCTTCTCTGGAAACACCATATATTTT.